This T cell receptor (beta chain) came from a study of Ad26.COV2.S vaccination and SARS-CoV-2 variants. Looking at the study overall: The COV1001 Ad26.COV2.S trial arm included the donor. Administration of Ad26.COV2.S was intramuscular, either once or twice 56 days apart. Findings and caveats of the study: The breadth of spike-specific CD8+ and CD4+ T cell responses after vaccination was reportedly substantial.

Clones were sequenced by immunoSEQ multiplex PCR, and TCRdb holds only the in-frame ones, with some missing. The table shows fewer than 900,000 clones, with 80% to 90% occurring only once. The treatment is: about 20 received Ad26.COV2.S at low or high dose, single or two shots; 5 received placebo; per-sample allocation not given. Sampling took place 63 days after the first vaccine or placebo injection. With regard to this clone: The antigen is undetermined. Additional DNA sequences in this sample encode the identical CDR3.

This CDR3 is 12 amino acids long. Deletions cut 0 bases from V and 7 bases from J, with 4 bases between. CDR1 MNHEY and CDR2 SVGAGI come from the germline V gene. The sequence came from a person between 18 and 65 years old who received the Ad26.COV2.S COVID-19 vaccine or a placebo. V usage is TRBV6-5 and J usage is TRBJ2-1; no reliable D call. This specimen consisted of peripheral blood, obtained in a trial of Ad26.COV2.S vaccine versus placebo. DNA for the CDR3: TGTGCCAGCAGTTACTCAAGGAATGAGCAGTTCTTC. Translation: CASSYSRNEQFF.